The 10 T cell receptor beta chains listed next were all sequenced from one sample in a study of shared clonotypes between healthy human individuals. Method: immunoSEQ multiplex PCR; TCRdb's copy keeps in-frame clones and lacks some. The table shows roughly 2.5 million clones, with more than 90% occurring only once. The sequencing input was naive CD4+ T cells sorted from blood. Subset: CD45RA+ positively selected. The receptor set was obtained from a man between 18 and 29 years old in good health.

The chain employs TRBV19 and TRBJ1-4; D is possibly TRBD1 (6 bases). CDR3 length equals 15 residues. Germline assignment: CDR1 LNHDA and CDR2 SQIVND (reference sequence). V was trimmed by 3 bases and J by 7 bases, leaving 15 bases between them. The CDR3 region is CASSMVTGWGEKLFF. The CDR3 DNA follows: TGTGCCAGTAGTATGGTTACAGGGTGGGGTGAAAAACTGTTTTTT.

The CDR3 sequence: CASSFGDRVSGNTIYF. For the CDR3, the DNA is TGTGCCAGCAGCTTTGGGGACAGGGTATCTGGAAACACCATATATTTT. This chain uses TRBV5-4 with TRBJ1-3; 9 bases are a match to TRBD1. The CDR3 has 16 residues. CDR1 is SGHNT, CDR2 YYREEE, per germline (reference sequence). V was clipped by 2 bases and J by 1 base; unmatched bases: 4. Full variable domain (missing parts from reference TRBV5-4 and TRBJ1-3): ETGVTQSPTHLIKTRGQQVTLRCSSQSGHNTVSWYQQALGQGPQFIFQYYREEENGRGNFPPRFSGLQFPNYSSELNVNALELDDSALYLCASSFGDRVSGNTIYFGEGSWLTVV.

The chain couples TRBV9 to TRBJ2-3, with D unresolved. V was clipped by 0 bases and J by 2 bases, with 10 bases between them. The length of the CDR3 is 15 residues. CDR1 is SGDLS, CDR2 YYNGEE, per germline. DNA of the CDR3: TGTGCCAGCAGCGTAGGTGAACTTCACACAGATACGCAGTATTTT. Protein product: CASSVGELHTDTQYF.

The chain recombines TRBV6-5 with TRBJ2-7; 9 positions match TRBD2. CDR3 length equals 15 residues. CDR1 and CDR2 from the germline V gene are MNHEY and SVGAGI. Trimming at V came to 4 bases and at J to 4 bases, leaving 8 bases not matched to a gene. The CDR3 region is CASSSRRGGSYEQYF. In DNA form, the CDR3 reads TGTGCCAGCAGTTCCCGGCGGGGGGGCAGTTACGAGCAGTACTTC.

The chain employs TRBV27 and TRBJ1-5; D is possibly TRBD1 (6 bases). CDR3 length: 14 amino acids. Trimming pared 2 bases from V and 7 bases from J, leaving 12 bases between. The germline V gene has CDR1 MNHEY and CDR2 SMNVEV (reference sequence). The CDR3: CASSLKGGNQPQHF. CDR3 bases: TGTGCCAGCAGTTTAAAGGGGGGGAACCAGCCCCAGCATTTT.

V usage is TRBV6-5 and J usage is TRBJ1-2; TRBD1 aligns across 8 bases. The CDR3 length is 12 residues. Unmatched junction bases numbered 4, after V lost 5 bases and J lost 8 bases. Germline V gene sequence: CDR1 MNHEY, CDR2 SVGAGI. The CDR3 spells CASSAAGGGYTF. CDR3 nucleotide sequence: TGTGCCAGCAGTGCTGCAGGGGGCGGCTACACCTTC.

The chain joins TRBV5-1 to TRBJ2-5; tentative D call: TRBD2 (5 bases). The V end lost 1 base, the J end lost 1 base, and 11 bases lay between the germline ends. Germline V gives CDR1 SGHRS, CDR2 YFSETQ. The CDR3 consists of 15 residues. CDR3 amino acids: CASSLRSGFQETQYF. The CDR3 DNA sequence: TGCGCCAGCAGCTTGAGGAGCGGCTTCCAAGAGACCCAGTACTTC.

The chain has TRBV11-2 and TRBJ1-1; D possibly corresponds to TRBD1 (6 bases). CDR1 is SGHAT and CDR2 is FQNNGV in the germline V gene. This CDR3 is built from 12 residues. The V and J ends lost 5 bases and 14 bases respectively, with 18 bases between them. CDR3 DNA: TGTGCCAGCAGCACCAAGACAGGAGGTATATTCTTT. Translation gives CASSTKTGGIFF. The full variable domain, with the rest looked up from reference TRBV11-2 and TRBJ1-1, is EAGVAQSPRYKIIEKRQSVAFWCNPISGHATLYWYQQILGQGPKLLIQFQNNGVVDDSQLPKDRFSAERLKGVDSTLKIQPAKLEDSAVYLCASSTKTGGIFFGQGTRLTVV.

The rearrangement uses TRBV5-1 and TRBJ1-3, with D perhaps matching TRBD1 (5 bases). The CDR3 extends over 16 amino acids. V gave up 0 bases and J gave up 0 bases, with 10 bases separating them. Germline values: CDR1 SGHRS, CDR2 YFSETQ. The CDR3 DNA follows: TGCGCCAGCAGCTTGGGGGGACTTCACTCTGGAAACACCATATATTTT. Protein sequence: CASSLGGLHSGNTIYF. Based on the CDR3 plus reference TRBV5-1 and TRBJ1-3, the full variable domain is KAGVTQTPRYLIKTRGQQVTLSCSPISGHRSVSWYQQTPGQGLQFLFEYFSETQRNKGNFPGRFSGRQFSNSRSEMNVSTLELGDSALYLCASSLGGLHSGNTIYFGEGSWLTVV.

This clone has just one count. The J gene is TRBJ2-5, the V gene TRBV7-9; D is ambiguous. The germline gives CDR1 SEHNR, CDR2 FQNEAQ (reference sequence). The V and J ends lost 8 bases and 0 bases respectively, with 19 bases between them. The CDR3 has 16 amino acids. Here the CDR3 reads CASCDAWADYQETQYF. CDR3 sequence (DNA): TGTGCCAGCTGTGACGCTTGGGCCGATTACCAAGAGACCCAGTACTTC.